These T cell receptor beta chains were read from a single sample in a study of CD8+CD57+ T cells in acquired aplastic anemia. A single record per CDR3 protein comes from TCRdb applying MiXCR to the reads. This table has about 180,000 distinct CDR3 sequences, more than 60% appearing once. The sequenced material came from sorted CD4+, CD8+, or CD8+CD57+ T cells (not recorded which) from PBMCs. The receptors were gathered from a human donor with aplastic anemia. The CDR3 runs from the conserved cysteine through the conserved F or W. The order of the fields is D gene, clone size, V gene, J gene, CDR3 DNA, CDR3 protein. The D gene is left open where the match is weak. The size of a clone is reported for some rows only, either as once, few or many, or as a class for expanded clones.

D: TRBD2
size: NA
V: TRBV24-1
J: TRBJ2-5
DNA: TGTGCCATCAGTGAGCCGGGACTAGCGGGGGGCAGGTACCAAGAGACCCAGTACTTC
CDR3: CAISEPGLAGGRYQETQYF

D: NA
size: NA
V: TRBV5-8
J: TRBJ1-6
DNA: TGTGCCAGCAGCTTGTACTTGCGCCACTGGGATGCCGATAATTCACCCCTCCACTTT
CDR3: CASSLYLRHWDADNSPLHF

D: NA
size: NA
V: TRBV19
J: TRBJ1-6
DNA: TGTGCCAGTATTAGGCAGGGCGGTTCACCCCTCCACTTT
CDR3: CASIRQGGSPLHF

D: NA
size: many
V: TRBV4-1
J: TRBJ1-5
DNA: TGCGCCAGCAGCCAAGATCCCCCCCTGACAAGGGGTCAGCCCCAGCATTTT
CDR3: CASSQDPPLTRGQPQHF

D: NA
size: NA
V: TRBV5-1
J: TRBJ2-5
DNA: TGCGCCAGCAGCTTACCCGGGACTGGACCGGGGGAGACCCAGTACTTC
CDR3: CASSLPGTGPGETQYF

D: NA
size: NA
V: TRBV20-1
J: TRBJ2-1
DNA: TGCAGTGCTAGACGGCTAGCTTTTACGGATGAGCAGTTCTTC
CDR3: CSARRLAFTDEQFF

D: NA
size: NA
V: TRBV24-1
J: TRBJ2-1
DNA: TGTGCCACCAGTGAGCCCTTCCGCAATGAGCAGTTCTTC
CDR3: CATSEPFRNEQFF

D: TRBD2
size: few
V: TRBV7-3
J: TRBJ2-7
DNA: TGTGCCAGCAGCAGCAGCGGGGAGGACTACGAGCAGTACTTC
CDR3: CASSSSGEDYEQYF

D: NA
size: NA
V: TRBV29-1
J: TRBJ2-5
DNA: TGCAGCGCCCCCGGTCGGCTACAAGAGACCCAGTACTTC
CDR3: CSAPGRLQETQYF

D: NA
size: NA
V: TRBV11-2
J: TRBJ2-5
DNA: TGTGCCAGCACCTTCCTGGAGACCCAGTACTTC
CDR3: CASTFLETQYF

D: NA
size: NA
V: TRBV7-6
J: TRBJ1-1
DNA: TGTGCCAGCAGCCCGGGACTTAGGAACACTGAAGCTTTCTTT
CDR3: CASSPGLRNTEAFF

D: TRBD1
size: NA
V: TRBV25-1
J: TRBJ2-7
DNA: TGTGCCAGCAGCCAATCCGGGACAGCCTCCTACGAGCAGTACTTC
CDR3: CASSQSGTASYEQYF

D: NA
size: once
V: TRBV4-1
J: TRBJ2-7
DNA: TGCGCCAGCAGCCAAGATCACGGGGAGCAGGGGCGCGAGCAGTACTTC
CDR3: CASSQDHGEQGREQYF

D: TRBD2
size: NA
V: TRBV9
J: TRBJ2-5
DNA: TGTGCCAGCAGCCAAGAAAGGGTGACGCTAGCGGGAGTTCAAGAGACCCAGTACTTC
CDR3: CASSQERVTLAGVQETQYF

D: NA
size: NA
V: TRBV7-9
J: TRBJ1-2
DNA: TGTGCCAGCAGCTCAACGGATGACCTACCGCAAGTTTACTATGGCTACACCTTC
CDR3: CASSSTDDLPQVYYGYTF

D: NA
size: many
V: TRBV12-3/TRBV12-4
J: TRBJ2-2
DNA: TGTGCCAGCACAAACACCGGGGAGCTGTTTTTT
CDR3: CASTNTGELFF

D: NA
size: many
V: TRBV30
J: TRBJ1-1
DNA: TGTGCCTTAACCGGGACAAAAGCTTTCTTT
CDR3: CALTGTKAFF

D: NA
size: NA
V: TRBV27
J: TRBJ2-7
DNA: TGTGCCAGCAGCCCCAGCGTTTGGCAGGGAACTCGGGAGCAGTACTTC
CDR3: CASSPSVWQGTREQYF

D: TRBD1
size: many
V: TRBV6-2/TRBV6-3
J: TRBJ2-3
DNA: TGTGCCAGCAGTTACAGCGACAGGGCCCCAGATACGCAGTATTTT
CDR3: CASSYSDRAPDTQYF

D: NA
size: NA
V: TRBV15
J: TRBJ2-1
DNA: TGTGCCACCAGCAGAGATAGGGACACTTACAATGAGCAGTTCTTC
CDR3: CATSRDRDTYNEQFF

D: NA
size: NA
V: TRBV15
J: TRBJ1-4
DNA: TGTGCCACCAGCCGGGCAACTAATGAAAAACTGTTTTTT
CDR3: CATSRATNEKLFF

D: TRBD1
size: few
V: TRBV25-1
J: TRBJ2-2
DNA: TGTGCCAGCAGTGTACGGGACAGAGCATCCGCGAACACCGGGGAGCTGTTTTTT
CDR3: CASSVRDRASANTGELFF

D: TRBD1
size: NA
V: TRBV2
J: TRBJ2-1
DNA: TGTGCCAGCAGTCCCGGGACAGGGAATGAGCGGTTCTTC
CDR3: CASSPGTGNERFF

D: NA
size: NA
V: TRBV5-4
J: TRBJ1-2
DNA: TGTGCCAGCAGCTTTCCAGGCTTCTATGGCTACACCTTC
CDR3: CASSFPGFYGYTF

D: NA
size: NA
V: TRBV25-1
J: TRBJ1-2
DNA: TGTGCCAGCAACGGAGGGGCCCACTATGGCTACACCTTC
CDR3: CASNGGAHYGYTF

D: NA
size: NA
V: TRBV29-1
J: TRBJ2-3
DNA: TGCAGCGTTAAAGAGCGCCTCACAGATACGCAGTATTTT
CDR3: CSVKERLTDTQYF

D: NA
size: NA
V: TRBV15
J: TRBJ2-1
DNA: TGTGCCACCAGCGGAGAGGCATTGAGCTCCTACAATGAGCAGTTCTTC
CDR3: CATSGEALSSYNEQFF

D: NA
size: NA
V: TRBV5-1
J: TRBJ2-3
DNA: TGCGCCAGCAGCTTGGCCGGTTTGGGGGATACGCAGTATTTT
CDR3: CASSLAGLGDTQYF

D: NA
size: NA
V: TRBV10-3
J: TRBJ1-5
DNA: TGTGCCATCAGTGAGTCGATTACCGAGGGGGGCAATCAGCCCCAGCATTTT
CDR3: CAISESITEGGNQPQHF

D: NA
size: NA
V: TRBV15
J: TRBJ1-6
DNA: TGTGCCACCAGCAGAGATCGGGGCAGAAGTAATTCACCCCTCCACTTT
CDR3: CATSRDRGRSNSPLHF

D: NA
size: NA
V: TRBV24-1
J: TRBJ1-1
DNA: TGTGCCACCAGTGATGGCACAGTGAACACTGAAGCTTTCTTT
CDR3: CATSDGTVNTEAFF

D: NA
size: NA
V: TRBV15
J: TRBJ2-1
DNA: TGTGCCACCAGCGCGAGCGGGACAAGTTACAATGAGCAGTTCTTC
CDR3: CATSASGTSYNEQFF

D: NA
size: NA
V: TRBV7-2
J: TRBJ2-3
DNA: TGTGCCAGCAGCTTCGTAGCTAGCACAGATACGCAGTATTTT
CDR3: CASSFVASTDTQYF

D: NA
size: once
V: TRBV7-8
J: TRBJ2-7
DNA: TGTGCCAGCAGCTTCCAGGGGCGCCAAACCACCTACGAGCAGTACTTC
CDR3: CASSFQGRQTTYEQYF

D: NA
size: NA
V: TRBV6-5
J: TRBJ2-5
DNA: TGTGCCAGCAGTTACTCGGGTGAGACCCAGTACTTC
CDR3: CASSYSGETQYF

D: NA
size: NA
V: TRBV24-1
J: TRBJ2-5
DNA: TGTGCCACCAGTGACCCAAGTTCTCATGAGACCCAGTACTTC
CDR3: CATSDPSSHETQYF

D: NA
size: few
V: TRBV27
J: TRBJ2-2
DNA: TGTGCCAGCAGTTTTGGGGAGACCGGGGAGCTGTTTTTT
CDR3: CASSFGETGELFF

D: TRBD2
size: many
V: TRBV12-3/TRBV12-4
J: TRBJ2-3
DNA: TGTGCCAGCAGTACCGGGACTAGCGGCCCGGGAGATACGCAGTATTTT
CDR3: CASSTGTSGPGDTQYF

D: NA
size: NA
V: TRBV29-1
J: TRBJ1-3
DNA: TGCAGCGTCCGGGAGGGGTGGAACTCTGGAAACACCATATATTTT
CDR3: CSVREGWNSGNTIYF